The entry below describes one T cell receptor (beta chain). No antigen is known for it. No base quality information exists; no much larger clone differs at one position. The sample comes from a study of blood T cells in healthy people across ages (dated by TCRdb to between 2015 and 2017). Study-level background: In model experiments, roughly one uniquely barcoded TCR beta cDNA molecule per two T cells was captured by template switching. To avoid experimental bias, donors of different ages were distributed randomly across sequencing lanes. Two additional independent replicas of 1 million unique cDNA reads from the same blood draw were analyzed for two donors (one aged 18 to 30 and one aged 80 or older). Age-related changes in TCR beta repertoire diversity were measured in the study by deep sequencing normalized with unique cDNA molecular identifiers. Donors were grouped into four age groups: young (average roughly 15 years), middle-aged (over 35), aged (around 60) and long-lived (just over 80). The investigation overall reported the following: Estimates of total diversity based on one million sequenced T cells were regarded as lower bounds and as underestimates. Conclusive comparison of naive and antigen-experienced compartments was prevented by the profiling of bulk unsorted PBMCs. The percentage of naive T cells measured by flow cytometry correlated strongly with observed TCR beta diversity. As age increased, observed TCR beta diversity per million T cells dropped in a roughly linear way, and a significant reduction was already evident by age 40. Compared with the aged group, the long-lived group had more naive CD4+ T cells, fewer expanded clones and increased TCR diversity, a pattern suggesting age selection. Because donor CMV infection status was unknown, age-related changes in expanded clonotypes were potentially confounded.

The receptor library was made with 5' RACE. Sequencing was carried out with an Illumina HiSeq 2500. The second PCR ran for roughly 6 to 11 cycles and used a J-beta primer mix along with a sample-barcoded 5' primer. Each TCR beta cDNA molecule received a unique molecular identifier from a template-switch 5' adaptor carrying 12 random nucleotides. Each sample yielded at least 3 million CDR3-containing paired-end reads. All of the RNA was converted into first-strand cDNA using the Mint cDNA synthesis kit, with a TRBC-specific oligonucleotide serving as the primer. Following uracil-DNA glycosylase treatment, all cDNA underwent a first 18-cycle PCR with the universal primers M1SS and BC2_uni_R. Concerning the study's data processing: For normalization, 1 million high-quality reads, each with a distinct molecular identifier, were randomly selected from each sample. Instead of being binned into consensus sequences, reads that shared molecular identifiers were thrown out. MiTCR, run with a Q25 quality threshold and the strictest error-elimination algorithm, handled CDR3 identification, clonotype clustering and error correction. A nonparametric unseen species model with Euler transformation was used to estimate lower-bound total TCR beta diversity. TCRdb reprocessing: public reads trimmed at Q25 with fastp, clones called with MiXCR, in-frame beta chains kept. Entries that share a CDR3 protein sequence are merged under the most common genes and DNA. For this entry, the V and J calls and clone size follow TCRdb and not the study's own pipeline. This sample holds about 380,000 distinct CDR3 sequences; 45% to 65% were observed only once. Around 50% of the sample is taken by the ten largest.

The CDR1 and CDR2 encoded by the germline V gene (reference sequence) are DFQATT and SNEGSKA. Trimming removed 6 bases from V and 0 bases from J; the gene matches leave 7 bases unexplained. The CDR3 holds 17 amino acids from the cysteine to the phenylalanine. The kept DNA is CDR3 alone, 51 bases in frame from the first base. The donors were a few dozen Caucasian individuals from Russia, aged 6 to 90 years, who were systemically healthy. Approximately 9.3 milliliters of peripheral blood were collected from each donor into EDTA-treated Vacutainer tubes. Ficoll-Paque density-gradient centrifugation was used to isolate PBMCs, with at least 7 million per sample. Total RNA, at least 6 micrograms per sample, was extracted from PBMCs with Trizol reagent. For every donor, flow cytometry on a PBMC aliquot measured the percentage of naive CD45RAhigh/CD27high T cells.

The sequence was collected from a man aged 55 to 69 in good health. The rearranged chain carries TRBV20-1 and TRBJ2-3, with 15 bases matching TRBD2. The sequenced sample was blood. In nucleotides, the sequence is TGCAGTGCCCGACGGACTAGCGGGAGGGTTAGCACAGATACGCAGTATTTT. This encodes CSARRTSGRVSTDTQYF.